The present T cell receptor (beta chain) was sequenced within a study of T cell repertoires in cytomegalovirus infection. Study background: Public TCR beta signatures provided an indication of both CMV infection and a matching HLA type. Points from the study as a whole: HLA-C-restricted CMV-specific TCR beta clonotypes prevailed in the ex vivo response. The cumulative frequency of public TCR beta families identified carriers of CMV plus the relevant HLA.

Trimming pared 4 bases from V and 0 bases from J, leaving 10 bases between. The CDR3 extends over 15 amino acids. This clonotype appeared a few times. Antigen unknown. MiXCR was run by TCRdb on the reads, yielding one entry per CDR3 protein. The table records 150,000 or so distinct CDR3 sequences, about 32% of them present only once. The V call is TRBV12-3 or TRBV12-4, the J call TRBJ1-5; the D is unclear. Source: CD8+ T cells from cultured PBMCs, taken from culture after CMV antigen stimulation. The receptor was isolated from a human donor in good health (CMV status not recorded). Some clones in this sample may be carry-over from other donors' samples. The CDR3 DNA reads as TGTGCCAGCAGTTGGTCCCCGGATAGCAATCAGCCCCAGCATTTT. Amino acids: CASSWSPDSNQPQHF.